This T cell receptor (beta chain) was identified during a study of blood T cells in healthy people across ages. Whole-study findings and limits: From one million sequenced T cells, diversity estimates were lower bounds.

Every donor contributed roughly 10 milliliters of peripheral blood by blood draw. Germline values: CDR1 DFQATT, CDR2 SNEGSKA (reference sequence). CDR3 length: 13 amino acids. The junction had 11 bases not matched to a gene; V was cut back by 7 bases and J by 7 bases. PCR was performed a second time for roughly 7 to 12 cycles using a sample-barcoded 5' primer and a J-beta primer mix. TCRdb itself ran the 5' RACE reads through MiXCR, one entry per CDR3 protein. Of about 730,000 distinct CDR3 sequences in the sample, 35% to 45% were seen once. With regard to this clonotype: The target antigen is unknown.

This clonotype was sampled from a woman aged 60-75 years in good health. This chain uses TRBV20-1 with TRBJ2-7, with 9 bases identical to TRBD2. The specimen sequenced was blood. DNA for the CDR3: TGCAGTGAAGCGGGAGGATCTTACAATGAGCAGTACTTC. It is translated as CSEAGGSYNEQYF.